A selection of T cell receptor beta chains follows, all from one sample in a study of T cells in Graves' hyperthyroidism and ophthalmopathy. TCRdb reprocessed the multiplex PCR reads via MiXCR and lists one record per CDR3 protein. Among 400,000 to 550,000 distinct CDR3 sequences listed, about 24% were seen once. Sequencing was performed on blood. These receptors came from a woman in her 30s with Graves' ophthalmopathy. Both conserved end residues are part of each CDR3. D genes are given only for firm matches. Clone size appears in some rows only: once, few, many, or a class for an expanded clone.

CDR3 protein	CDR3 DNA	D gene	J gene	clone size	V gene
CASSELTGRITNYGYTF	TGTGCCAGCAGTGAACTAACGGGACGGATTACTAACTATGGCTACACCTTC	.	TRBJ1-2	many	TRBV6-1
CASSFRGTGGTEAFF	TGTGCCAGCAGTTTCCGGGGGACAGGGGGCACTGAAGCTTTCTTT	TRBD1	TRBJ1-1	.	TRBV6-5
CASAPAFSGSYGYTF	TGTGCCAGCGCCCCCGCTTTTTCGGGTAGCTATGGCTACACCTTC	.	TRBJ1-2	.	TRBV6-1
CANSMEGSNQPQHF	TGTGCCAATAGTATGGAGGGGAGCAATCAGCCCCAGCATTTT	.	TRBJ1-5	.	TRBV19
CASRDRGRLYGYTF	TGTGCCAGCAGGGACAGGGGGCGTCTCTATGGCTACACCTTC	TRBD1	TRBJ1-2	few	TRBV6-1
CASNLPGLAKQETQYF	TGTGCCAGCAACCTACCGGGACTAGCGAAACAAGAGACCCAGTACTTC	TRBD2	TRBJ2-5	.	TRBV7-2
CASSHRLAGHANTGELFF	TGTGCCAGCAGCCACCGCCTAGCGGGGCACGCGAACACCGGGGAGCTGTTTTTT	TRBD2	TRBJ2-2	many	TRBV4-2
CSARDRGHGWSYEQYF	TGCAGTGCTAGAGATCGGGGACATGGTTGGTCCTACGAGCAGTACTTC	.	TRBJ2-7	.	TRBV20-1
CASSLSRTGELFF	TGTGCCAGCAGTTTGAGCCGGACCGGGGAGCTGTTTTTT	.	TRBJ2-2	many	TRBV12-3/TRBV12-4
CASSLGDTEAFF	TGTGCCAGCAGCTTAGGGGACACTGAAGCTTTCTTT	.	TRBJ1-1	many	TRBV12-3/TRBV12-4
CASRPGQGGEQYF	TGTGCCAGCAGGCCCGGACAGGGGGGCGAGCAGTACTTC	TRBD1	TRBJ2-7	.	TRBV12-3/TRBV12-4
CASSEDRAHNTGELFF	TGTGCCAGCAGTGAAGACAGGGCTCACAACACCGGGGAGCTGTTTTTT	.	TRBJ2-2	once	TRBV2
CASSQDVAGGDYGYTF	TGTGCCAGCAGCCAAGATGTCGCAGGGGGAGACTATGGCTACACCTTC	.	TRBJ1-2	many	TRBV3-2
CASTKDTRYGYTF	TGTGCCAGCACCAAGGACACCCGCTATGGCTACACCTTC	.	TRBJ1-2	many	TRBV27